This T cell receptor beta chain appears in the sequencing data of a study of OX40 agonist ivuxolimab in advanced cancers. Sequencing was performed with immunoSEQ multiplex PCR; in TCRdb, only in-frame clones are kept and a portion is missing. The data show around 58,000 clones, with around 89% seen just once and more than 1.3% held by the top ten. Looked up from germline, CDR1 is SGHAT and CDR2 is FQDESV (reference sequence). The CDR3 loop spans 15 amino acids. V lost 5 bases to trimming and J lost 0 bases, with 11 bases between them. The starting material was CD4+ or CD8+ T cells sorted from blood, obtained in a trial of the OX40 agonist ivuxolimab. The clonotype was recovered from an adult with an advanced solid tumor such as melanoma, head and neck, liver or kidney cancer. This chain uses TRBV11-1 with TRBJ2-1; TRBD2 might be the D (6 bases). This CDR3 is CASSRRGSSYNEQFF. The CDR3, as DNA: TGTGCCAGCAGCCGTCGGGGGAGCTCCTACAATGAGCAGTTCTTC.